Following are 24 T cell receptor beta chains from one sample sequenced in a study of identical twins. TCRdb re-analysed the 5' RACE reads in MiXCR, keeping a single row per CDR3 protein. Among about 460,000 distinct CDR3 sequences listed, 13% to 15% were seen once. This same sample was also taken into another study, of yellow fever vaccine responses in identical twins.

Sample: CD4+ T cells sorted from blood. These receptors came from a woman between 18 and 29 years old in good health.

Remarks on this clonotype: At one end, the junction sequence differs from germline, possibly due to a read error. The chain employs TRBV7-9 and TRBJ1-1, with D unclear. From germline, CDR1 is SEHNR and CDR2 FQNEAQ (reference sequence). This CDR3 is 9 amino acids long. CDR3 sequence reads: CASSPVFDF. In DNA, the CDR3 is TGTGCCAGCAGCCCGGTGTTTGACTTT.

The sample holds a few counts of this clonotype. This chain links TRBV11-2 with TRBJ2-1; 10 bases agree with TRBD1. The germline CDR1 and CDR2 sequences are SGHAT and FQNNGV. CDR3 length equals 16 residues. With 4 bases clipped from V and 4 bases from J, the junction kept 7 bases outside the gene matches. CDR3 nucleotides: TGTGCCAGCAGCTCACCCTGGGACAGGGGTTACAATGAGCAGTTCTTC. Translating gives CASSSPWDRGYNEQFF. The complete variable domain, with remaining parts taken from reference TRBV11-2 and TRBJ2-1, reads EAGVAQSPRYKIIEKRQSVAFWCNPISGHATLYWYQQILGQGPKLLIQFQNNGVVDDSQLPKDRFSAERLKGVDSTLKIQPAKLEDSAVYLCASSSPWDRGYNEQFFGPGTRLTVL.

This clonotype was detected a few times. The chain uses TRBV7-2 and TRBJ2-7; 7 bases map to TRBD2. Germline CDR1 reads SGHTA; CDR2 reads FQGNSA. The junction had 5 bases not matched to a gene; V was cut back by 5 bases and J by 4 bases. CDR3 length equals 13 residues. CDR3 region: CASSLGLGYEQYF. As DNA, the CDR3 is TGTGCCAGCAGCCTAGGACTAGGGTACGAGCAGTACTTC.

This clonotype has more than one count but fewer than ten. The rearrangement uses TRBV12-3 or TRBV12-4 and TRBJ1-5, with D possibly TRBD1 on 6 matching bases. Trimming shortened V by 6 bases and J by 2 bases, and 14 bases separated the two germline ends. This CDR3 has 15 residues. The CDR3 DNA reads as TGTGCCAGCAGCCCAACAGGGTTGGGCAATCAGCCCCAGCATTTT. The encoded protein is CASSPTGLGNQPQHF.

The chain combines TRBV5-1 with TRBJ2-1, with no clear D. This CDR3 has 13 residues. V gave up 0 bases and J gave up 6 bases, with 7 bases separating them. Germline CDR1 is SGHRS and CDR2 is YFSETQ. As DNA, the CDR3 is TGCGCCAGCAGCTTGGACAACTCCAATGAGCAGTTCTTC. Translated: CASSLDNSNEQFF.

This clonotype has more than one count but fewer than ten. The chain links TRBV10-3 to TRBJ2-1; 7 positions match TRBD1. The trim removed 3 bases at V and 7 bases at J, leaving 18 bases unmatched. The CDR3 is 18 residues long. In germline, CDR1 is ENHRY, CDR2 SYGVKD. CDR3 DNA sequence: TGTGCCATCAGTGAAGTTGTCAGGGGGATTGGTGGTTGGAATGAGCAGTTCTTC. Protein: CAISEVVRGIGGWNEQFF.

CDR3 sequence (DNA): TGTGCCACCAGTGATCCCTCCTCTCCCGGGACAGGGGTATCAGATACGCAGTATTTT. It specifies CATSDPSSPGTGVSDTQYF. The chain is built from TRBV24-1 and TRBJ2-3; 10 nucleotides line up with TRBD1. V gave up 3 bases and J gave up 4 bases; unmatched junction bases: 15. The CDR3 length is 19 residues. Germline V gene sequence: CDR1 KGHDR, CDR2 SFDVKD.

The table lists this clonotype with a few counts. V gene TRBV24-1 combines with J gene TRBJ2-5, with D tentatively TRBD1 (5 bases). Trimming took 7 bases from V and 5 from J, leaving 16 bases between them. CDR1 and CDR2 from the germline V gene are KGHDR and SFDVKD. The CDR3 covers 14 residues. The CDR3 sequence: CATSAQDPRETQYF. CDR3 DNA sequence: TGTGCCACCAGCGCACAGGACCCCAGGGAGACCCAGTACTTC.

The V and J genes are TRBV19 and TRBJ1-2; 8 bases line up with TRBD1. Germline values: CDR1 LNHDA, CDR2 SQIVND (reference sequence). The junction had 4 bases not matched to a gene; V was cut back by 4 bases and J by 0 bases. The CDR3 spans 15 residues. The CDR3 region has the DNA TGTGCCAGTAGTACGACAGGGGAAGCTAACTATGGCTACACCTTC. This codes for CASSTTGEANYGYTF.

This sequence joins TRBV9 and TRBJ2-3; D could derive from TRBD1 or TRBD2 (6 bases each). The CDR3 length is 14 residues. V lost 0 bases, J lost 6 bases, and 11 bases lay in between. Germline values: CDR1 SGDLS, CDR2 YYNGEE. For the CDR3, the DNA is TGTGCCAGCAGCGTAGGGCAGGGGAGGGATACGCAGTATTTT. Protein: CASSVGQGRDTQYF.

The chain recombines TRBV7-2 with TRBJ2-7, with 13 bases identical to TRBD2. Looked up from germline, CDR1 is SGHTA and CDR2 is FQGNSA. The CDR3 sequence is 16 residues long. V gave up 4 bases and J gave up 0 bases; unmatched junction bases: 3. The CDR3: CASSSGTSGVSYEQYF. In nucleotides, the CDR3 is TGTGCCAGCAGCTCCGGGACTAGCGGGGTCTCCTACGAGCAGTACTTC. The whole variable domain, remainder taken from reference TRBV7-2 and TRBJ2-7, is GAGVSQSPSNKVTEKGKDVELRCDPISGHTALYWYRQSLGQGLEFLIYFQGNSAPDKSGLPSDRFSAERTGGSVSTLTIQRTQQEDSAVYLCASSSGTSGVSYEQYFGPGTRLTVT.

This clonotype was counted a few times. The rearrangement uses TRBV14 and TRBJ2-1, with 9 positions matching TRBD2. Germline V gives CDR1 SGHDN, CDR2 FVKESK. J was trimmed by 2 bases and V by 3 bases; bases with no gene match: 2. The CDR3 totals 15 residues. CDR3 in DNA: TGTGCCAGCAGCCAGACTAGCGGACCCTACAATGAGCAGTTCTTC. Amino acids: CASSQTSGPYNEQFF.

This clonotype was observed a few times. V gene TRBV4-2 combines with J gene TRBJ2-5, with 7 bases identical to TRBD2. V was pared by 3 bases and J by 4 bases, with 14 bases of the junction left unmatched. CDR3 length equals 17 residues. The V gene's germline CDR1 is LGHNA and CDR2 YNFKEQ. CDR3 amino acids: CASSQPMRGSLPETQYF. CDR3 bases: TGTGCCAGCAGCCAGCCAATGCGCGGGAGTCTCCCAGAGACCCAGTACTTC.

In its sample, this clonotype was seen many times. The rearrangement links TRBV7-2 to TRBJ2-5; D may be TRBD2 (5 bases). Germline V gene lookup returns CDR1 SGHTA and CDR2 FQGNSA. The length of the CDR3 is 15 residues. V shed 0 bases and J shed 5 bases, with 13 bases lying between them. CDR3 nucleotide sequence: TGTGCCAGCAGCTTAGCGTTGGGGTGGAGGGAGACCCAGTACTTC. Amino acids: CASSLALGWRETQYF.

This clonotype was seen only a few times. The gene calls are TRBV7-2 and TRBJ1-6, with 9 bases identical to TRBD1. The CDR3 is 15 amino acids. V shed 4 bases, J shed 5 bases, and the junction held 3 bases outside the gene matches. Germline assignment: CDR1 SGHTA and CDR2 FQGNSA. In DNA, the CDR3 is TGTGCCAGCAGCTACCGGACAGGGGATAATTCACCCCTCCACTTT. Its protein product is CASSYRTGDNSPLHF.

This clonotype turned up a few times. The V call is TRBV4-3, the J call TRBJ2-3; 9 nucleotides line up with TRBD2. The V gene's germline CDR1 is LGHNA and CDR2 YSLEER. After removal of 0 bases from V and 5 bases from J, the junction contained 12 bases not matched to a gene. The CDR3 extends over 18 amino acids. In DNA form, the CDR3 reads TGCGCCAGCAGCCAAGACTCCTTGGCTAGCGGGATTGGAGATACGCAGTATTTT. Its protein product is CASSQDSLASGIGDTQYF.

This clonotype was counted ten times or more. The chain uses TRBV2 and TRBJ2-7; D ambiguous. The V gene's germline CDR1 is SNHLY and CDR2 FYNNEI. The V end lost 4 bases, the J end lost 5 bases, and 6 bases lay between the germline ends. This CDR3 contains 11 residues. CDR3: CASSVMDEQYF. CDR3 sequence (DNA): TGTGCCAGCAGTGTTATGGACGAGCAGTACTTC.

The chain employs TRBV5-1 and TRBJ2-7; a possible D gene is TRBD1 (6 bases). The CDR3 runs to 17 residues. Trimming removed 4 bases at V and 5 bases at J, with 25 bases between. The germline V gene has CDR1 SGHRS and CDR2 YFSETQ. The CDR3 coding sequence is TGCGCCAGCAGCCGAAACACTTTGACAGGCGTCGTCGACGAGCAGTACTTC. Translation: CASSRNTLTGVVDEQYF. Based on the CDR3 plus reference TRBV5-1 and TRBJ2-7, the full variable domain is KAGVTQTPRYLIKTRGQQVTLSCSPISGHRSVSWYQQTPGQGLQFLFEYFSETQRNKGNFPGRFSGRQFSNSRSEMNVSTLELGDSALYLCASSRNTLTGVVDEQYFGPGTRLTVT.

V usage is TRBV2 and J usage is TRBJ2-7; 7 bases agree with TRBD2. The V and J ends lost 2 bases and 2 bases, in that order; junction bases with no gene match: 3. There are 14 residues in the CDR3. Germline loops: CDR1 SNHLY, CDR2 FYNNEI. The CDR3 spells CASSEWGGAYEQYF. CDR3 nucleotide sequence: TGTGCCAGCAGTGAATGGGGAGGGGCCTACGAGCAGTACTTC.

In its sample, this clonotype was seen many times. The chain has TRBV7-8 and TRBJ2-3; TRBD2 matches at 7 bases. The CDR3 loop spans 17 amino acids. CDR1 is SGHVS, CDR2 FQNEAQ, per germline. With V trimmed by 3 bases and J by 2 bases, 11 bases remained unmatched. The chain's CDR3 is CASSFSGRSFLTDTQYF. The CDR3 DNA reads TGTGCCAGCAGCTTTTCCGGGAGGAGCTTTCTCACAGATACGCAGTATTTT. Filled out from reference TRBV7-8 and TRBJ2-3, the complete variable domain reads GAGVSQSPRYKVAKRGQDVALRCDPISGHVSLFWYQQALGQGPEFLTYFQNEAQLDKSGLPSDRFFAERPEGSVSTLKIQRTQQEDSAVYLCASSFSGRSFLTDTQYFGPGTRLTVL.

This chain uses TRBV5-5 with TRBJ1-5; TRBD1 matches at 7 bases. This CDR3 is 16 amino acids long. V was pared by 4 bases and J by 3 bases, with 10 bases of the junction left unmatched. CDR1 is SGHKS and CDR2 is YYEKEE in the germline V gene (reference sequence). In DNA, the CDR3 is TGTGCCAGCAGCCGTACAGGGGACCCACCCAATCAGCCCCAGCATTTT. Protein sequence: CASSRTGDPPNQPQHF.

The chain is built from TRBV10-3 and TRBJ2-1; 7 nucleotides agree with TRBD2. Unmatched junction bases numbered 14, after V lost 7 bases and J lost 5 bases. The CDR3 sequence is 16 residues long. From germline, CDR1 is ENHRY and CDR2 SYGVKD. For the CDR3, the DNA is TGTGCCATCACGGGAGGCGGGCGAGGGCCACACAATGAGCAGTTCTTC. This gives the protein CAITGGGRGPHNEQFF.

The rearrangement links TRBV11-1 to TRBJ2-7; the D gene is possibly TRBD1 (6 bases). There are 18 residues in the CDR3. Trimming took off 5 bases at V and 3 bases at J, with 26 bases between the two ends. From germline, CDR1 is SGHAT and CDR2 FQDESV (reference sequence). The CDR3 region is CASSQNVFGNRVLYEQYF. The CDR3 nucleotides are TGTGCCAGCAGCCAGAACGTATTTGGGAACAGGGTCCTCTACGAGCAGTACTTC.

This clonotype has more than one count but fewer than ten. The chain has TRBV12-3 or TRBV12-4 and TRBJ2-1; 16 positions match TRBD2. The CDR3 has 16 residues. With 6 bases clipped from V and 9 bases from J, the junction kept 8 bases outside the gene matches. The CDR3 nucleotides are TGTGCCAGCAGCCGTGGGACTAGCGGGAGGGCGGCTGAGCAGTTCTTC. It specifies CASSRGTSGRAAEQFF.